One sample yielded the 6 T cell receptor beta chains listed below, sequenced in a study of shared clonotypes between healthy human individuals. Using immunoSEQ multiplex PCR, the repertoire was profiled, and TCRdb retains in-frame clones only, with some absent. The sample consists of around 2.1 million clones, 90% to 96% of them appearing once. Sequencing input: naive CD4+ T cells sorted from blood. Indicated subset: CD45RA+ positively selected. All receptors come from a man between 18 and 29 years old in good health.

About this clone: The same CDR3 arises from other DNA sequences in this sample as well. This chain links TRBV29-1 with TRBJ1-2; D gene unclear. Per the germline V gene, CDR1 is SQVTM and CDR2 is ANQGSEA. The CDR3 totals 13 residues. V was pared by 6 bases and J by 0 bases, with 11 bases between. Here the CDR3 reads CSVGTGANYGYTF. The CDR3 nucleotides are TGCAGCGTGGGAACTGGCGCTAACTATGGCTACACCTTC.

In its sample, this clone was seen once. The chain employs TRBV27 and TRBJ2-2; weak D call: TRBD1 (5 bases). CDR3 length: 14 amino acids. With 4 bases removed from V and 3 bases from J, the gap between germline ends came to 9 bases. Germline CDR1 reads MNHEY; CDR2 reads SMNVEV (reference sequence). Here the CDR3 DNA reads TGTGCCAGCAGTTCGGACACCTACACCGGGGAGCTGTTTTTT. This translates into CASSSDTYTGELFF.

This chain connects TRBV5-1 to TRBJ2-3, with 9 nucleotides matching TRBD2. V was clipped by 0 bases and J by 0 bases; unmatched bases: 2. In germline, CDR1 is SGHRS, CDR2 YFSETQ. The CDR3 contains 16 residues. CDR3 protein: CASSLDSGGSTDTQYF. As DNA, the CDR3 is TGCGCCAGCAGCTTGGATAGCGGGGGTAGCACAGATACGCAGTATTTT.

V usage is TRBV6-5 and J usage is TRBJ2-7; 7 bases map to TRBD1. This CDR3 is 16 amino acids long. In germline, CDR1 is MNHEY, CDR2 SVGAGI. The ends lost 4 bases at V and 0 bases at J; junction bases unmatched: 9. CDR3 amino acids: CASSSMGQIDSYEQYF. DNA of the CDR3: TGTGCCAGCAGTTCAATGGGACAGATTGACTCCTACGAGCAGTACTTC.

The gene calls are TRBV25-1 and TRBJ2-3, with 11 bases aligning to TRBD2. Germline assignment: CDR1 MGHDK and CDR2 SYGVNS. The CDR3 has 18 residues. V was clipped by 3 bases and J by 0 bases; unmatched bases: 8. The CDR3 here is CASSEALAGVSSTDTQYF. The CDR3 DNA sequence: TGTGCCAGCAGTGAGGCACTAGCGGGGGTCTCTAGCACAGATACGCAGTATTTT.

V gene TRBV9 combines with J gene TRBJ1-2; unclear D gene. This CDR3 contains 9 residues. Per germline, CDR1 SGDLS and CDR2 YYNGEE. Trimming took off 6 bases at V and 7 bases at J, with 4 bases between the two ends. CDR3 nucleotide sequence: TGTGCCAGCAACGGTGGCTACACCTTC. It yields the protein CASNGGYTF.